The 15 T cell receptor beta chains in this list originate from one sample, sequenced in a study of breast tumors, draining lymph nodes, adjacent tissues. From the multiplex PCR reads, TCRdb called clonotypes with MiXCR, one entry per CDR3 protein. The table has some 100,000 distinct CDR3 sequences, around 21% seen once. The lymph nodes were axillary draining lymph nodes from breast cancer patients. The sequencing input was axillary lymph node tissue. The receptors stem from a female donor with breast cancer. Some clones in this sample may be carry-over from other donors' samples.

The chain joins TRBV5-4 to TRBJ1-4; D is perhaps TRBD1 (6 bases). This CDR3 has 14 amino acids. Trimming removed 3 bases from V and 7 bases from J, with 13 bases in between. Germline values: CDR1 SGHNT, CDR2 YYREEE (reference sequence). For the CDR3, the DNA is TGTGCCAGCAGCTCAAGGGGGTTTTCTGAAAAACTGTTTTTT. Translated: CASSSRGFSEKLFF.

This clonotype has only one observation. The rearrangement uses TRBV30 and TRBJ1-4; no clear D gene. The CDR3 has 14 residues. Germline assignment: CDR1 GTSNPN and CDR2 SVGIG (reference sequence). V dropped 6 bases and J dropped 5 bases, with 16 bases sitting between them. CDR3 sequence (DNA): TGTGCCTGTGTACCTTTAGGGAAAAATGAAAAACTGTTTTTT. This translates into CACVPLGKNEKLFF. Based on the CDR3 plus reference TRBV30 and TRBJ1-4, the full variable domain is SQTIHQWPATLVQPVGSPLSLECTVEGTSNPNLYWYRQAAGRGLQLLFYSVGIGQISSEVPQNLSASRPQDRQFILSSKKLLLSDSGFYLCACVPLGKNEKLFFGSGTQLSVL.

Comment on this clonotype: This may arise from a read error, as a much more abundant clone is one base away. The J gene is TRBJ2-1, the V gene TRBV19, with 14 bases identical to TRBD2. CDR1 and CDR2 from the germline V gene are LNHDA and SQIVND (reference sequence). The CDR3 contains 16 residues. CDR3 in amino acids: CASSAVGLAGGDERFF. The CDR3 DNA sequence: TGTGCCAGTAGTGCCGTTGGACTAGCGGGGGGCGATGAGCGGTTCTTC.

The DNA of the CDR3 is TGTGCCAGCGGTCCGCGACAGGAGCTTAATTCACCCCTCCACTTT. Its translation: CASGPRQELNSPLHF. The rearrangement links TRBV28 to TRBJ1-6, with a weak D call TRBD1 (6 bases). V was trimmed by 8 bases and J by 6 bases, leaving 17 bases between them. This CDR3 spans 15 amino acids. Germline CDR1 reads MDHEN; CDR2 reads SYDVKM.

The chain recombines TRBV29-1 with TRBJ1-1; possibly TRBD1 for D (6 bases). Germline V gene sequence: CDR1 SQVTM, CDR2 ANQGSEA. V was shortened by 3 bases and J by 5 bases, with 10 bases between the two germline ends. There are 12 residues in the CDR3. CDR3 loop: CSVELQGTEAFF. DNA of the CDR3: TGCAGCGTTGAGCTACAGGGAACTGAAGCTTTCTTT.

The sample holds many counts of this clonotype. J is TRBJ2-7 and V is TRBV7-3, with 7 bases that match TRBD1. This CDR3 contains 13 residues. Per the germline V gene, CDR1 is SGHTA and CDR2 is FQGTGA. Trimming removed 6 bases from V and 2 bases from J; junction bases left unmatched: 4. The chain's CDR3 is CASSWDRAYEQYF. CDR3 in DNA: TGTGCCAGCAGTTGGGACAGAGCCTACGAGCAGTACTTC. The full variable domain, rest sourced from reference TRBV7-3 and TRBJ2-7, is GAGVSQTPSNKVTEKGKYVELRCDPISGHTALYWYRQSLGQGPEFLIYFQGTGAADDSGLPNDRFFAVRPEGSVSTLKIQRTERGDSAVYLCASSWDRAYEQYFGPGTRLTVT.

The chain links TRBV6-5 to TRBJ2-5, with D possibly TRBD1 on 7 matching bases. Germline V gene sequence: CDR1 MNHEY, CDR2 SVGAGI. Trimming cost V 4 bases and J 1 base, with 16 bases left between them. The CDR3 is made up of 16 amino acids. The CDR3 coding sequence is TGTGCCAGCAGTTGCGTAGGCAGGGGGGTCCAAGAGACCCAGTACTTC. Translating gives CASSCVGRGVQETQYF.

At least ten counts were recorded for this clonotype. V and J are TRBV7-9 and TRBJ1-2; 11 nucleotides align to TRBD1. With 4 bases clipped from V and 4 bases from J, the junction kept 14 bases outside the gene matches. There are 18 residues in the CDR3. Germline values: CDR1 SEHNR, CDR2 FQNEAQ (reference sequence). The CDR3 here is CASSSTRDRGAWGYGYTF. In DNA form, the CDR3 reads TGTGCCAGCAGCTCCACCCGGGACAGGGGGGCGTGGGGCTATGGCTACACCTTC.

The J gene is TRBJ2-5, the V gene TRBV7-9, with D perhaps given as TRBD1 or TRBD2 (5 bases each). In germline, CDR1 is SEHNR, CDR2 FQNEAQ (reference sequence). CDR3 length: 13 residues. The germline V and J ends were trimmed by 10 bases and 1 base, with 13 bases remaining between them. The CDR3 protein is CATAGTTQETQYF. The CDR3 DNA reads TGTGCCACGGCAGGGACCACCCAAGAGACCCAGTACTTC.

This clonotype was seen just once. A read error may be the cause here, since a much bigger clone is one base away. The J gene is TRBJ2-2, the V gene TRBV9; TRBD1 might be the D (7 bases). V lost 2 bases and J lost 5, with 22 bases in between. Germline-derived CDR1 and CDR2 are SGDLS and YYNGEE. The CDR3 extends over 18 amino acids. The CDR3 DNA sequence: TGTGCCAGCAGCGTGTCGGGACAGATCGGGACTGGAACCGGGGAGCTGTTTTTT. It encodes CASSVSGQIGTGTGELFF.

There are many counts of this clonotype. The rearrangement joins TRBV6-5 to TRBJ1-2; tentatively, D is TRBD1 (5 bases). V gave up 0 bases and J gave up 8 bases, with 10 bases separating them. Germline V gene data show CDR1 as MNHEY and CDR2 as SVGAGI. The CDR3 spans 13 residues. CDR3 loop: CASSYSSRDGYTF. Written as DNA, the CDR3 is TGTGCCAGCAGTTACTCAAGCAGGGACGGCTACACCTTC.

Comments on this clonotype: No conserved phenylalanine or tryptophan is present at the end of the CDR3, so a read error is the likely explanation. V gene TRBV9 combines with J gene TRBJ1-2, with D perhaps matching TRBD1 (6 bases). CDR3 length: 13 amino acids. Germline V gives CDR1 SGDLS, CDR2 YYNGEE. The V and J ends lost 3 bases and 2 bases respectively, with 8 bases between them. The CDR3 loop reads CASSADRNYGYTS. Written as DNA, the CDR3 is TGTGCCAGCAGCGCGGACAGAAACTATGGCTACACCTCC.

This clonotype was observed at least ten times. The rearrangement links TRBV19 to TRBJ2-1, with D tentatively TRBD1 or TRBD2 (5 bases each). The V end was cut by 1 base, the J end by 7 bases, with 14 bases between. CDR3 length: 15 amino acids. In germline, CDR1 is LNHDA, CDR2 SQIVND (reference sequence). The CDR3 reads CASSIGGVGLNEQFF. The CDR3 nucleotides are TGTGCCAGTAGTATAGGAGGGGTAGGTTTGAATGAGCAGTTCTTC.

On this clonotype: A read error may produce the germline difference seen at one junction end. This chain connects TRBV19 to TRBJ2-1; D might be TRBD1 or TRBD2, each matching 6 bases. The CDR3 extends over 15 amino acids. Germline V gene lookup returns CDR1 LNHDA and CDR2 SQIVND (reference sequence). The CDR3 DNA follows: TGTGCCAGTAGTTCCGGGGGCCGGGCCTTCAATGAACAGTTCTTC. This translates into CASSSGGRAFNEQFF.

This clonotype has ten or more counts. J is TRBJ2-5 and V is TRBV10-3; D tentatively fits TRBD1 or TRBD2 (6 bases each). Trimming cost V 4 bases and J 5 bases, with 14 bases left between them. CDR3 length: 14 amino acids. Germline CDR1 ENHRY, CDR2 SYGVKD. CDR3 sequence: CAISARGASETQYF. CDR3 DNA sequence: TGTGCCATCAGTGCAAGGGGGGCGAGTGAGACCCAGTACTTC.